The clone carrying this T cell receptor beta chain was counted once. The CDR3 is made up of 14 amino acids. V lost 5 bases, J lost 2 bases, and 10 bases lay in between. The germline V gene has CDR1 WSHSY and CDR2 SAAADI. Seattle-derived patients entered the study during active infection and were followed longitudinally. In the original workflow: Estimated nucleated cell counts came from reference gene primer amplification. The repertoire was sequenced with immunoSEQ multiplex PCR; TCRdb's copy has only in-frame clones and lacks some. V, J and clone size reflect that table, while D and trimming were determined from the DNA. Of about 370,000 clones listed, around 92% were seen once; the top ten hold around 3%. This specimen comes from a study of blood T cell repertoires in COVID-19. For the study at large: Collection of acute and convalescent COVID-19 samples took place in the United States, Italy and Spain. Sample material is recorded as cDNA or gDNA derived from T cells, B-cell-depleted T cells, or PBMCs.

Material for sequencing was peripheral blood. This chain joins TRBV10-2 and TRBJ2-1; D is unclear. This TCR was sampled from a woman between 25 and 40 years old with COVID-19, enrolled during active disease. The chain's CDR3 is CASSFDSTYNEQFF. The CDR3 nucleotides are TGCGCCAGCAGTTTCGACTCGACCTACAATGAGCAGTTCTTC.